Listed here is a single T cell receptor (beta chain). Its antigen is not identified. V shed 5 bases and J shed 5 bases, with 16 bases lying between them. Per germline, CDR1 SGHNT and CDR2 YYREEE (reference sequence). The CDR3 covers 14 residues. This record comes from a study of tumor-infiltrating lymphocytes in localized non-small cell lung cancer. TCRdb keeps only in-frame clones here, not all; method: immunoSEQ multiplex PCR. The sample holds 16,000 or so clones; over 75% are singletons and the top ten take 6.4%. Study-level points and caveats: Not all patients were TCR sequenced, owing to tissue quantity. Tumors had more T cell infiltration than uninvolved lung, per TCRbeta sequencing and CD3 counts.

J is TRBJ2-5 and V is TRBV5-4; possibly TRBD1 or TRBD2 for D (5 bases each). Input material: lung tumor tissue. The clonotype comes from a human donor with non-small cell lung cancer. CDR3 sequence (DNA): TGTGCCAGCAGGAGTCGGGTAGAGGGGGAGACCCAGTACTTC. Protein product: CASRSRVEGETQYF.